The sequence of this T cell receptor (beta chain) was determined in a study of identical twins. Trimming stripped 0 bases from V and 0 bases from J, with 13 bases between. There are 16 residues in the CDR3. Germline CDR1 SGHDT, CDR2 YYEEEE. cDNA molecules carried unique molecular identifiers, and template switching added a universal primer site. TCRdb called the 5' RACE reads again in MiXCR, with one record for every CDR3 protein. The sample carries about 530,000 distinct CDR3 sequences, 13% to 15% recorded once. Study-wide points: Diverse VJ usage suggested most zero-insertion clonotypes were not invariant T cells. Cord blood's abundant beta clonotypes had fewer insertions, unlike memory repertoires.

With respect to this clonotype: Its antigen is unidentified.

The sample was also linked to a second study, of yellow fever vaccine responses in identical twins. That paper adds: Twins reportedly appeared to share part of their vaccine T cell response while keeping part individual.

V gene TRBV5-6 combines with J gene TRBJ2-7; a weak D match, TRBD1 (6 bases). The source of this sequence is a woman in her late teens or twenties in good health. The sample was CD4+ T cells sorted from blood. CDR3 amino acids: CASSLVAGGASYEQYV. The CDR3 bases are TGTGCCAGCAGCTTGGTGGCTGGGGGCGCCTCCTACGAGCAGTACGTC.